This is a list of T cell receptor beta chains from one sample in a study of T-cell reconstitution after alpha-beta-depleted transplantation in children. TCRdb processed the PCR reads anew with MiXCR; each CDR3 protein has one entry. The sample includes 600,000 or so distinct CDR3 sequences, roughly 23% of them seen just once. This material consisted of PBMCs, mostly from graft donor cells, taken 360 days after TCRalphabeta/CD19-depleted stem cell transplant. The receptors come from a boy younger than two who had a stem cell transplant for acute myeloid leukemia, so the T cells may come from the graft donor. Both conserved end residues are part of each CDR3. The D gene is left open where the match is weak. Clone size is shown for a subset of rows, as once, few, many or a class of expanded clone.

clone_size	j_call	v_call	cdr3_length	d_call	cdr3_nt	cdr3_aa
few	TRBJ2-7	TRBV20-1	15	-	TGCAGTGCTAGAGATCGGCGGGGCAGGGCATACGAGCAGTACTTC	CSARDRRGRAYEQYF
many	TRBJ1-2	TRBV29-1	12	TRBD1	TGCAGCGTTGTGGACAGGCCCTATGGCTACACCTTC	CSVVDRPYGYTF
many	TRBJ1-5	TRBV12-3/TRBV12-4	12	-	TGTGCCAGCAGCTCCACAGATCAGCCCCAGCATTTT	CASSSTDQPQHF
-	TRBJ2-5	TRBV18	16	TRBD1	TGTGCCAGCTCACGGACAGGGAGGAATATCCAAGAGACCCAGTACTTC	CASSRTGRNIQETQYF
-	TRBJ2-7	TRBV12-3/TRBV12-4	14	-	TGTGCCAGCAGTTTGCGCCCTAGGCCCTACGAGCAGTACTTC	CASSLRPRPYEQYF
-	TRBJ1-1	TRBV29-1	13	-	TGCAGCGTCGGGACGGCCGGGAACACTGAAGCTTTCTTT	CSVGTAGNTEAFF
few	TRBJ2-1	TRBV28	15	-	TGTGCCAGCAGTTTAGAAGGGCCCTACTACAATGAGCAGTTCTTC	CASSLEGPYYNEQFF
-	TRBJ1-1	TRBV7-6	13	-	TGTGCCAGCAGCCCCAGTTCGATTCGCGAAGCTTTCTTT	CASSPSSIREAFF
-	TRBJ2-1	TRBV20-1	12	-	TGCAGTGGGTGGGGGGGCGGCAATGAGCAGTTCTTC	CSGWGGGNEQFF
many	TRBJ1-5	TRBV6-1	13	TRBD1	TGTGCCAGCAGTGCGACAGGGTTACAGCCCCAGCATTTT	CASSATGLQPQHF
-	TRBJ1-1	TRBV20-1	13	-	TGCAGTGCCCTCAGGCGACTGAACACTGAAGCTTTCTTT	CSALRRLNTEAFF
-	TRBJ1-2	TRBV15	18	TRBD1	TGTGCCACCAGCAGAGATCGCGGGACAGGGGTATTGACTCGTGGCTACACCTTC	CATSRDRGTGVLTRGYTF
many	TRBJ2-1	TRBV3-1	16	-	TGTGCCAGCAGCCAAGCCTTAAGCCGGAGGTACAATGAGCAGTTCTTC	CASSQALSRRYNEQFF
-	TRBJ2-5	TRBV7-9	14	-	TGTGCCAGCAGCATTGCGAGAGGGGCGGAGACCCAGTACTTC	CASSIARGAETQYF
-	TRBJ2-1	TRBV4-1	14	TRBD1	TGCGCCAGCAGCCAATACGACAGGGATAGGGAGCAGTTCTTC	CASSQYDRDREQFF
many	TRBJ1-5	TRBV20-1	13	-	TGCAGTGCTCGCCGAGGGAGCAATCAGCCCCAGCATTTT	CSARRGSNQPQHF
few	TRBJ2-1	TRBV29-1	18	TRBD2	TGCAGCGTTCGGGCGGGTCTAGCGGGGGGGCCTCGGGTCAATGAGCAGTTCTTC	CSVRAGLAGGPRVNEQFF
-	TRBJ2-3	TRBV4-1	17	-	TGCGCCAGCAGCCATGTCTACGGGTTAACCGTCACAGATACGCAGTATTTT	CASSHVYGLTVTDTQYF
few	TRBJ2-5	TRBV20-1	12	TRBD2	TGCAGTGCTAAGCGGGACCAGGAGACCCAGTACTTC	CSAKRDQETQYF
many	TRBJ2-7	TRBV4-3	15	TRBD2	TGCGCCAGCAGCCCACTAGCGGACCCCTCCTACGAGCAGTACTTC	CASSPLADPSYEQYF
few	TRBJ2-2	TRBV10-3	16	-	TGTGCCATCAGTCGAGGGGGGAGCCCGAACACCGGGGAGCTGTTTTTT	CAISRGGSPNTGELFF
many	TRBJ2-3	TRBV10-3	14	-	TGTGCCACCGAGGAGGCTGTTTTCACAGATACGCAGTATTTT	CATEEAVFTDTQYF
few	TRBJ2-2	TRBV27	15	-	TGTGCCAGCAGTTCCTCGGCGGCGAACACCGGGGAGCTGTTTTTT	CASSSSAANTGELFF
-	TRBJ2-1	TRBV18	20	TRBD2	TGTGCCAGCTCACTCTTCACTTCTAACCGGCTAGCGGACGTACAATGGACGCAGTTCTTC	CASSLFTSNRLADVQWTQFF
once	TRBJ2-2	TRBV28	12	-	TGTGCCAGCTTTTCGGACGGTGGGGAGCTGTTTTTT	CASFSDGGELFF
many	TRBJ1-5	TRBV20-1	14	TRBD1	TGCAGTGCCAGTTCCGGGACAGGCAATCAGCCCCAGCATTTT	CSASSGTGNQPQHF
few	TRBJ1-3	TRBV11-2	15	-	TGTGCCAGCAGTCGTAACCACGGCTCTGGAAACACCATATATTTT	CASSRNHGSGNTIYF